The 21 T cell receptor beta chains reported below all come from one sample, sequenced in a study of CD8 T cells in ankylosing spondylitis. Overall study results and limits: Blood of patients with ankylosing spondylitis appeared to be characterized by a TCR beta motif of eight highly homologous variants.

TCRdb reprocessed the 5' RACE reads via MiXCR and lists one record per CDR3 protein. Of approximately 400,000 distinct CDR3 sequences listed, roughly 26% are singletons. No antigen has been assigned to these receptors. What was sequenced was blood, either unsorted or a sorted T cell fraction (not recorded which). The receptors were gathered from a male donor with ankylosing spondylitis.

The chain joins TRBV7-9 to TRBJ2-3, with 9 bases aligning to TRBD2. This CDR3 has 17 residues. Germline V gives CDR1 SEHNR, CDR2 FQNEAQ (reference sequence). Trimming at V came to 2 bases and at J to 1 base, leaving 7 bases not matched to a gene. The CDR3 DNA reads as TGTGCCAGCAGCTTATCGTCAGCGGGAGGACGCACAGATACGCAGTATTTT. Translated: CASSLSSAGGRTDTQYF.

This clonotype was recorded many times. CDR3: CASSFDRVGNQPQHF. CDR3 nucleotides: TGTGCCAGCAGCTTTGACAGGGTTGGCAATCAGCCCCAGCATTTT. The chain has TRBV7-2 and TRBJ1-5, with 7 bases that match TRBD1. This CDR3 comprises 15 residues. V lost 3 bases, J lost 2 bases, and 4 bases stayed unmatched. Germline V lookup: CDR1 SGHTA, CDR2 FQGNSA.

The genes are TRBV7-9 and TRBJ1-3, with 7 nucleotides matching TRBD1. V gave up 5 bases and J gave up 0 bases; unmatched junction bases: 4. The CDR3 sequence is 15 residues long. Germline-derived CDR1 and CDR2 are SEHNR and FQNEAQ (reference sequence). The CDR3 DNA follows: TGTGCCAGCAGCCCCGACAGGGACTCTGGAAACACCATATATTTT. This sequence encodes CASSPDRDSGNTIYF.

This sequence joins TRBV7-2 and TRBJ2-2, with D unclear. The CDR3 totals 14 residues. V was shortened by 4 bases and J by 1 base, with 7 bases between the two germline ends. In germline, CDR1 is SGHTA, CDR2 FQGNSA. Written as DNA, the CDR3 is TGTGCCAGCAGCTCCCACCTGAACACCGGGGAGCTGTTTTTT. Its translation: CASSSHLNTGELFF.

This clonotype has at least ten counts. This chain joins TRBV12-3 or TRBV12-4 and TRBJ2-1; D perhaps matches TRBD1 (5 bases). V was cut by 4 bases and J by 5 bases, with 21 bases left in between. The CDR3 covers 17 residues. The CDR3 is CASSWGLAADFDNEQFF. The DNA of the CDR3 is TGTGCCAGCAGTTGGGGCTTAGCAGCCGATTTCGACAATGAGCAGTTCTTC.

This clonotype has just a few counts. The chain couples TRBV6-1 to TRBJ1-5, with D tentatively TRBD1 (5 bases). This CDR3 has 14 amino acids. V was cut by 2 bases and J by 3 bases, with 8 bases left in between. Germline V gives CDR1 MNHNS, CDR2 SASEGT. DNA of the CDR3: TGTGCCAGCAGTGAACGGGGGGTCAATCAGCCCCAGCATTTT. Its protein is CASSERGVNQPQHF.

This clonotype was observed a handful of times. This sequence joins TRBV20-1 and TRBJ2-7; D ambiguous. The germline V gene has CDR1 DFQATT and CDR2 SNEGSKA (reference sequence). Trimming pared 3 bases from V and 5 bases from J, leaving 8 bases between. The CDR3 is 11 residues long. CDR3 loop: CSARQFHEQYV. The CDR3 nucleotides read TGCAGTGCTAGGCAGTTCCACGAGCAGTACGTC.

This clonotype was picked up a small number of times. The chain recombines TRBV20-1 with TRBJ1-3; possible D gene TRBD1, 5 bases. Between the trimmed V and J ends, which lost 6 bases and 8 bases, there was a span of 17 bases. The V gene's germline CDR1 is DFQATT and CDR2 SNEGSKA (reference sequence). This CDR3 has 13 amino acids. The CDR3 spells CSASPRAADTIYF. As DNA, the CDR3 is TGCAGTGCCAGCCCCAGGGCGGCGGACACCATATATTTT.

The chain links TRBV24-1 to TRBJ2-1; D is uncertain. From germline, CDR1 is KGHDR and CDR2 SFDVKD. V was pared by 4 bases and J by 2 bases, with 14 bases between. There are 16 residues in the CDR3. The CDR3 bases are TGTGCCACCAGTGAGCCCAGGAAGGGCACCTACAATGAGCAGTTCTTC. Amino acid sequence: CATSEPRKGTYNEQFF.

This clonotype was detected only a few times. This chain joins TRBV24-1 and TRBJ2-3; the D is unclear. The CDR3 covers 14 residues. The ends were cut back, 5 bases at V and 2 bases at J, with 10 bases in the middle. The germline gives CDR1 KGHDR, CDR2 SFDVKD. The CDR3 sequence is CATSAPTDTDTQYF. In nucleotides, the CDR3 is TGTGCCACCAGTGCCCCTACAGACACAGATACGCAGTATTTT.

This clonotype was counted between two and nine times. This sequence joins TRBV20-1 and TRBJ2-1; tentatively, D is TRBD2 (5 bases). Per germline, CDR1 DFQATT and CDR2 SNEGSKA (reference sequence). This CDR3 is built from 15 residues. The DNA of the CDR3 is TGCAGCGTACCCCGTTTGGGCGGAGGAGACAATGAGCAGTTCTTC. Protein: CSVPRLGGGDNEQFF.

The V call is TRBV12-3 or TRBV12-4, the J call TRBJ2-4; possibly TRBD1 for D (6 bases). CDR3 size: 17 residues. Trimming removed 3 bases at V and 2 bases at J, with 17 bases between. The CDR3 is CASSFGAGAGTKNIQYF. The DNA of the CDR3 is TGTGCCAGCAGTTTTGGGGCAGGGGCAGGGACCAAAAACATTCAGTACTTC.

There are a few counts of this clonotype. The chain employs TRBV12-3 or TRBV12-4 and TRBJ2-1, with 9 bases matching TRBD1. Trimming cost V 5 bases and J 5 bases; bases outside gene matches: 4. The CDR3 extends over 14 amino acids. The CDR3 sequence is CASSRRQGDNEQFF. The CDR3 bases are TGTGCCAGCAGTCGCCGACAGGGGGACAATGAGCAGTTCTTC.

CDR3 bases: TGTGCCACCCGGGACCCGGGGACTGAAGCTTTCTTT. Translation: CATRDPGTEAFF. The chain carries TRBV24-1 and TRBJ1-1; TRBD1 might be the D (5 bases). V shed 9 bases and J shed 5 bases, with 12 bases lying between them. The V gene's germline CDR1 is KGHDR and CDR2 SFDVKD. This CDR3 comprises 12 residues.

Only a few counts were recorded for this clonotype. The chain links TRBV7-9 to TRBJ2-7; D is undetermined. The CDR3 covers 13 residues. CDR1 and CDR2 (germline): SEHNR, FQNEAQ (reference sequence). Deletions cut 3 bases from V and 2 bases from J, with 8 bases between. Written as DNA, the CDR3 is TGTGCCAGCAGCTTCGGCCGGACCTACGAGCAGTACGTC. Translated: CASSFGRTYEQYV.

This clonotype was detected only a few times. This chain links TRBV29-1 with TRBJ2-7; D gene uncertain. Germline V gene data show CDR1 as SQVTM and CDR2 as ANQGSEA. The CDR3 spans 11 residues. The germline V and J ends were trimmed by 6 bases and 6 bases, with 12 bases remaining between them. The CDR3 DNA follows: TGCAGCGTGGCGGAGTTTCCCGAGCAGTACTTC. Translating gives CSVAEFPEQYF.

The chain employs TRBV30 and TRBJ1-4, with D possibly TRBD1 on 5 matching bases. Trimming took off 1 base at V and 4 bases at J, with 10 bases between the two ends. In germline, CDR1 is GTSNPN, CDR2 SVGIG (reference sequence). The CDR3 consists of 14 residues. The CDR3 DNA is TGTGCCTGGAGTGAGGGACGGTTTAATGAAAAACTGTTTTTT. Translated, it gives CAWSEGRFNEKLFF. Drawing the rest from reference TRBV30 and TRBJ1-4, the complete variable domain is SQTIHQWPATLVQPVGSPLSLECTVEGTSNPNLYWYRQAAGRGLQLLFYSVGIGQISSEVPQNLSASRPQDRQFILSSKKLLLSDSGFYLCAWSEGRFNEKLFFGSGTQLSVL.

This clonotype came up a few times. The chain joins TRBV10-3 to TRBJ2-7; TRBD1 agrees at 8 bases. This CDR3 region has 13 residues. Unmatched junction bases numbered 0, after V lost 4 bases and J lost 1 base. The V gene's germline CDR1 is ENHRY and CDR2 SYGVKD. CDR3 sequence reads: CAISGTGSYEQYF. The DNA for the CDR3 is TGTGCCATCAGTGGGACAGGGTCCTACGAGCAGTACTTC.

The V and J genes are TRBV3-1 and TRBJ1-2; no firm D call. Per the germline V gene, CDR1 is LGHDT and CDR2 is YNNKEL (reference sequence). V lost 4 bases, J lost 4 bases, and 10 bases lay in between. There are 13 residues in the CDR3. CDR3 sequence: CASSPRSTYGYTF. CDR3 in DNA: TGTGCCAGCAGCCCTCGCTCGACCTATGGCTACACCTTC.

This clonotype was counted ten times or more. The chain joins TRBV5-1 to TRBJ1-2; D is possibly TRBD1 (6 bases). This CDR3 has 15 amino acids. The germline CDR1 and CDR2 sequences are SGHRS and YFSETQ. Deletions cut 0 bases from V and 3 bases from J, with 12 bases between. The CDR3 reads CASSLDHREYYGYTF. The CDR3 DNA sequence: TGCGCCAGCAGCTTGGACCACAGGGAATACTATGGCTACACCTTC.

The rearrangement uses TRBV6-2 or TRBV6-3 and TRBJ2-1, with 7 bases that match TRBD2. Trimming took 0 bases from V and 4 from J; bases not matched to a gene: 3. The germline gives CDR1 MNHEY, CDR2 SVGEGT. The CDR3 extends over 15 amino acids. CDR3 bases: TGTGCCAGCAGTTACTCGGCGGGAGCTTACAATGAGCAGTTCTTC. It yields the protein CASSYSAGAYNEQFF.